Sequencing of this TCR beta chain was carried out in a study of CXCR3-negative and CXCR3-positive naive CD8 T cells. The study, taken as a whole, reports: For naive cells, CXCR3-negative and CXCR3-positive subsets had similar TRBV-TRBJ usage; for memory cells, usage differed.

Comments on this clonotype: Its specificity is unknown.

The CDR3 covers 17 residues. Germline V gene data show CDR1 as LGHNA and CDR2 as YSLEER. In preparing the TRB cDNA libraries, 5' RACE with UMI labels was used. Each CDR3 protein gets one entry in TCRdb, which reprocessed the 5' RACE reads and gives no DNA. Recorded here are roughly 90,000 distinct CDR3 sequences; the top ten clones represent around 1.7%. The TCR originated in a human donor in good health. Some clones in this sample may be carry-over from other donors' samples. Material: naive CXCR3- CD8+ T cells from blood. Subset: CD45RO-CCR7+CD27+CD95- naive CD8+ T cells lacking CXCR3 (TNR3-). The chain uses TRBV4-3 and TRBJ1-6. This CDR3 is CASSQYLTESYNSPLHF.